Following are 15 T cell receptor beta chains from one sample sequenced in a study of cytomegalovirus exposure and HLA in healthy donors (dated by TCRdb to about 2017). Libraries were built with the immunoSEQ multiplex PCR assay. A mixture of 60 forward primers for TCR Vbeta segments and 13 reverse primers for TCR Jbeta segments was used in the multiplex PCR. Not all clones reach the TCRdb copy of this immuneACCESS table, which keeps in-frame sequences only. Checked studies attribute under half of the gap to unresolved V genes and leave the rest unexplained. This sample comprises over 130,000 clones, 65% to 85% of them detected only once. Of the sample, approximately 2.5% falls within the top ten clones. Input material: PBMCs. The receptors derive from a man in his fifties or sixties in good health and CMV-seronegative.

The chain has TRBV6-1 and TRBJ1-2, with D uncertain. The length of the CDR3 is 14 residues. V was clipped by 2 bases and J by 4 bases, with 11 bases between them. Germline loops: CDR1 MNHNS, CDR2 SASEGT. CDR3 amino acids: CASSEIREAYGYTF. CDR3 DNA sequence: TGTGCCAGCAGTGAAATAAGGGAGGCCTATGGCTACACCTTC.

The rearrangement uses TRBV6-1 and TRBJ1-3, with D unclear. V was shortened by 3 bases and J by 0 bases, with 9 bases between the two germline ends. Germline CDR1 is MNHNS and CDR2 is SASEGT. The CDR3 totals 15 residues. CDR3 in DNA: TGTGCCAGCAGTGATATACAGAGCTCTGGAAACACCATATATTTT. This encodes CASSDIQSSGNTIYF.

CDR3: CASRTGSSGANVLTF. The CDR3 bases are TGTGCCAGCCGGACAGGGTCGAGCGGGGCCAACGTCCTGACTTTC. The chain combines TRBV5-4 with TRBJ2-6, with 8 nucleotides matching TRBD1. The germline V gene encodes CDR1 SGHNT and CDR2 YYREEE (reference sequence). V lost 7 bases, J lost 4 bases, and 7 bases stayed unmatched. This CDR3 spans 15 amino acids.

The genes are TRBV6-5 and TRBJ1-6; 7 bases agree with TRBD1. Germline CDR1 reads MNHEY; CDR2 reads SVGAGI. The CDR3 extends over 13 amino acids. Trimming cost V 5 bases and J 10 bases; bases outside gene matches: 5. As DNA, the CDR3 is TGTGCCAGCAGTCGACAGGGAAGATCACCCCTCCACTTT. Its protein is CASSRQGRSPLHF.

This chain joins TRBV11-2 and TRBJ1-1; TRBD1 might be the D (6 bases). V was clipped by 5 bases and J by 6 bases, with 16 bases between them. Germline CDR1 SGHAT, CDR2 FQNNGV. This CDR3 has 14 amino acids. In DNA, the CDR3 is TGTGCCAGCAGCACCCGGGACAATCAGGCTGAAGCTTTCTTT. It encodes CASSTRDNQAEAFF.

The chain links TRBV6-1 to TRBJ2-7; possibly TRBD1 for D (6 bases). Germline CDR1 is MNHNS and CDR2 is SASEGT. This CDR3 region has 14 residues. V lost 4 bases and J lost 0, with 10 bases in between. The CDR3 is CASSGMDSSYEQYF. In DNA, the CDR3 is TGTGCCAGCAGTGGGATGGACAGCTCCTACGAGCAGTACTTC.

The table lists this clone with a few counts. The gene calls are TRBV6-6 and TRBJ1-5; D uncertain. Germline V gene lookup returns CDR1 MNHNY and CDR2 SVGAGI (reference sequence). V lost 3 bases to trimming and J lost 0 bases, with 12 bases between them. CDR3 length equals 16 residues. CDR3 nucleotide sequence: TGTGCCAGCAGTTATATATCGGGAGTTAGCAATCAGCCCCAGCATTTT. As protein: CASSYISGVSNQPQHF.

This clone was detected a few times. This chain links TRBV14 with TRBJ2-7; TRBD1 matches 8 bases. The germline V gene encodes CDR1 SGHDN and CDR2 FVKESK. J lost 2 bases, V lost 4 bases, and 1 base had no gene match. The CDR3 runs 13 residues. The CDR3 loop is CASSRDRPYEQYF. The CDR3 DNA follows: TGTGCCAGCAGCCGGGACAGGCCCTACGAGCAGTACTTC.

This sequence joins TRBV7-2 and TRBJ1-5; D not certain. The CDR3 sequence is 15 residues long. CDR1 and CDR2 (germline): SGHTA, FQGNSA. The V gene lost 4 bases and the J gene lost 4 bases, with 14 bases spanning the gap. The chain's CDR3 is CASSSNYGVNQPQHF. In nucleotides, the CDR3 is TGTGCCAGCAGCTCGAACTACGGAGTGAATCAGCCCCAGCATTTT.

This clone was detected only a few times. The chain links TRBV19 to TRBJ1-5, with D possibly being TRBD1 (6 bases). Germline values: CDR1 LNHDA, CDR2 SQIVND (reference sequence). CDR3 length: 13 residues. Trimming left V 9 bases short and J 5 bases short, with 14 bases between. The CDR3 reads CASGRQVDQPQHF. The CDR3 DNA reads as TGTGCCAGCGGACGACAGGTCGATCAGCCCCAGCATTTT.

The rearrangement uses TRBV5-1 and TRBJ1-4; D remains unclear. Trimming removed 0 bases at V and 5 bases at J, with 11 bases between. The length of the CDR3 is 15 residues. Per the germline V gene, CDR1 is SGHRS and CDR2 is YFSETQ. CDR3 protein: CASSLDGGKNEKLFF. The CDR3 DNA sequence: TGCGCCAGCAGCTTGGACGGAGGGAAGAATGAAAAACTGTTTTTT.

The V call is TRBV5-1, the J call TRBJ2-1; a weak D match, TRBD1 (6 bases). Between the trimmed V and J ends, which lost 3 bases and 4 bases, there was a span of 11 bases. This CDR3 has 14 amino acids. Germline V gene sequence: CDR1 SGHRS, CDR2 YFSETQ. In DNA form, the CDR3 reads TGCGCCAGCAGCTCTACAGGGTCATACAATGAGCAGTTCTTC. It yields the protein CASSSTGSYNEQFF.

The rearrangement uses TRBV5-8 and TRBJ2-6; TRBD1 matches at 10 bases. V dropped 1 base and J dropped 2; count of bases not matched to a gene: 6. This CDR3 spans 18 amino acids. In germline, CDR1 is SGHTS, CDR2 YDEGEE. DNA of the CDR3: TGTGCCAGCAGCTTGTTGGGACAGGGGAACCCTGGGGCCAACGTCCTGACTTTC. It translates to CASSLLGQGNPGANVLTF.

CDR3 sequence reads: CASSLNSVISSRQFF. Written as DNA, the CDR3 is TGTGCCAGCAGCTTAAACTCTGTGATTAGCTCGAGGCAGTTCTTC. The J gene is TRBJ2-1, the V gene TRBV7-3; D gene ambiguous. V was shortened by 1 base and J by 12 bases, with 19 bases between the two germline ends. In germline, CDR1 is SGHTA, CDR2 FQGTGA. The CDR3 runs to 15 residues.

V is TRBV11-3 and J is TRBJ2-7, with a weak D call TRBD1 (7 bases). This CDR3 is 15 amino acids long. Trimming removed 5 bases from V and 2 bases from J, with 16 bases in between. The germline V gene has CDR1 SGHNT and CDR2 YENEEA. CDR3 sequence reads: CASSQGGSGTYEQYF. CDR3 DNA sequence: TGTGCCAGCAGCCAGGGGGGTAGCGGAACCTACGAGCAGTACTTC.